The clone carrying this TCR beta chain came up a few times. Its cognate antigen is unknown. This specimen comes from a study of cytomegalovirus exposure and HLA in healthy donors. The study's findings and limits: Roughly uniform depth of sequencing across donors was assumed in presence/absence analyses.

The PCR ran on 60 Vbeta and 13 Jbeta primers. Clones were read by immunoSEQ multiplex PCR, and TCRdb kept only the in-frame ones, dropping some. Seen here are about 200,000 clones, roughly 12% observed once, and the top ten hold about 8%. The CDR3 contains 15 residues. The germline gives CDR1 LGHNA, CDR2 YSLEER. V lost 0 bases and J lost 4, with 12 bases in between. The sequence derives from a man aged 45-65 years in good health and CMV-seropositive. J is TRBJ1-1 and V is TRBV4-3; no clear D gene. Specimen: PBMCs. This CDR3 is CASSQDQRKTTEAFF. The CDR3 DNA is TGCGCCAGCAGCCAAGATCAGAGGAAGACCACTGAAGCTTTCTTT.